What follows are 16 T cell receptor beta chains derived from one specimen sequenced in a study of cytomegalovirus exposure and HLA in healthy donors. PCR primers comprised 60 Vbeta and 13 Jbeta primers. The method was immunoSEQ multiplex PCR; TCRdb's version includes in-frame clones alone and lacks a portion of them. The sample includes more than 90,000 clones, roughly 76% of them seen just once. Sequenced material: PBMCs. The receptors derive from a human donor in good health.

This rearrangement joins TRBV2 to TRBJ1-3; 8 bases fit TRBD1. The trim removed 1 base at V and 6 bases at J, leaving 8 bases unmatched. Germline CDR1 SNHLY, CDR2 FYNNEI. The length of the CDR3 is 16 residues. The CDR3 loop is CASSEGTGILENTIYF. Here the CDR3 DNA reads TGTGCCAGCAGTGAAGGGACAGGGATTCTAGAAAACACCATATATTTT.

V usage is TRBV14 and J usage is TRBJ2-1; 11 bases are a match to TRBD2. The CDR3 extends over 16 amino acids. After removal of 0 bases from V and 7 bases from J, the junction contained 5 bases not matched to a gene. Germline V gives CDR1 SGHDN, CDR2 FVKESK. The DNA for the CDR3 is TGTGCCAGCAGCCAAGATCGACTAGCGGGGAGAAATGAGCAGTTCTTC. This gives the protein CASSQDRLAGRNEQFF.

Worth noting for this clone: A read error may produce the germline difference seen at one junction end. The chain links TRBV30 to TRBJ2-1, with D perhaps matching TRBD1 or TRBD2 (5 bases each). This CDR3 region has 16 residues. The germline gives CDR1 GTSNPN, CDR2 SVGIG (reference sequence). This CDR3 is CACSEGIGLVYNEQFF. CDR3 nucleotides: TGTGCCTGTAGTGAGGGGATTGGCCTTGTATACAATGAGCAGTTCTTC.

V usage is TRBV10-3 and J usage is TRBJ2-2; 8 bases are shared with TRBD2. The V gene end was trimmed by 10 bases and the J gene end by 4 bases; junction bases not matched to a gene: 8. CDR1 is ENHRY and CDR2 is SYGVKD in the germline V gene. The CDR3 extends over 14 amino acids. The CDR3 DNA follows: TGTGCCACCCGGGGGGGAGACCCCACCGGGGAGCTGTTTTTT. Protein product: CATRGGDPTGELFF.

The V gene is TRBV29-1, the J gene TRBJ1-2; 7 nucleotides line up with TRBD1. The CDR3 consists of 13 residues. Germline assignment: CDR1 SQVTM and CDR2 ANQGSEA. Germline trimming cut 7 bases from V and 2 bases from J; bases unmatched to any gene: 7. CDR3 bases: TGCAGCGGTCGGACAGGAAACAACTATGGCTACACCTTC. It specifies CSGRTGNNYGYTF.

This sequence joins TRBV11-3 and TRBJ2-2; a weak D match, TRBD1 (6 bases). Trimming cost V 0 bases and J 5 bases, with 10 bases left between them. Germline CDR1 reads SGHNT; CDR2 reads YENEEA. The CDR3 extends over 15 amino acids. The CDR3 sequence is CASSLDVTGTGELFF. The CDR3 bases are TGTGCCAGCAGCTTAGATGTCACAGGGACCGGGGAGCTGTTTTTT.

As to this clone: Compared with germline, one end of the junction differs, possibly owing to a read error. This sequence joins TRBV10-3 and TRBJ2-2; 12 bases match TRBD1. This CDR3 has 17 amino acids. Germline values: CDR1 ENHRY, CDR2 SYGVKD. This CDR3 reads CAVSQSGTGGADGELFF. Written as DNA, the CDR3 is TGTGCCGTCAGCCAATCCGGGACAGGGGGCGCCGACGGGGAGCTGTTTTTT.

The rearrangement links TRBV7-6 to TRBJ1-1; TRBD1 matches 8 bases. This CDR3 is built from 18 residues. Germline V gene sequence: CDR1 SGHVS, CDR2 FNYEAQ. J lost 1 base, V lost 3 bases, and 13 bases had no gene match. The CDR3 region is CASSFDIKQGVGNTEAFF. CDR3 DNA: TGTGCCAGCAGCTTCGACATAAAACAGGGGGTAGGGAACACTGAAGCTTTCTTT.

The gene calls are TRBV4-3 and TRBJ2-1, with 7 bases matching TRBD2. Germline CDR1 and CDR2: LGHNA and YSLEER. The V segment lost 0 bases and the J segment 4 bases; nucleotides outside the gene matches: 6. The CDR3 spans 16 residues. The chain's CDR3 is CASSQEGSGIYNEQFF. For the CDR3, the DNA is TGCGCCAGCAGCCAAGAAGGCAGCGGGATTTACAATGAGCAGTTCTTC.

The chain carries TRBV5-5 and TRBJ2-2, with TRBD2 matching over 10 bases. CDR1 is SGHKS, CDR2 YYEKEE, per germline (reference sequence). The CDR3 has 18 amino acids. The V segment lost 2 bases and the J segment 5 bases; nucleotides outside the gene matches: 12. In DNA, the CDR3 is TGTGCCAGCAGCTTACATGGGGCTAGCGGGAGTTTGACCGGGGAGCTGTTTTTT. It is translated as CASSLHGASGSLTGELFF. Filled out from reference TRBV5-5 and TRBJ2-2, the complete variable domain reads DAGVTQSPTHLIKTRGQQVTLRCSPISGHKSVSWYQQVLGQGPQFIFQYYEKEERGRGNFPDRFSARQFPNYSSELNVNALLLGDSALYLCASSLHGASGSLTGELFFGEGSRLTVL.

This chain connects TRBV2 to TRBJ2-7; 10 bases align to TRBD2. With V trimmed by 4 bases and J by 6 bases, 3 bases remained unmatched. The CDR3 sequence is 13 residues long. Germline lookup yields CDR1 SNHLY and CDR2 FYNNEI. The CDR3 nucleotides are TGTGCCAGCAGTGGGACTAGCGGAGGCGAGCAGTACTTC. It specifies CASSGTSGGEQYF.

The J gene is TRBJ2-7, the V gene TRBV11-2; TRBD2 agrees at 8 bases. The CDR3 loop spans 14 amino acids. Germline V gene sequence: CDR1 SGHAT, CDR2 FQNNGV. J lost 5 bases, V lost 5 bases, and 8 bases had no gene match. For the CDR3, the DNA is TGTGCCAGCAGCCATACTAGCGGTCGACACGAGCAGTACTTC. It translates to CASSHTSGRHEQYF.

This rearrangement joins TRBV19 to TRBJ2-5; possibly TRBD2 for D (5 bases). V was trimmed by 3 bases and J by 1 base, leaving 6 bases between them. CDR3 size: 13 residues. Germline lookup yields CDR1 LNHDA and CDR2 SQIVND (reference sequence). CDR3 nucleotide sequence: TGTGCCAGTAGTATGCGGGCCCAAGAGACCCAGTACTTC. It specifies CASSMRAQETQYF.

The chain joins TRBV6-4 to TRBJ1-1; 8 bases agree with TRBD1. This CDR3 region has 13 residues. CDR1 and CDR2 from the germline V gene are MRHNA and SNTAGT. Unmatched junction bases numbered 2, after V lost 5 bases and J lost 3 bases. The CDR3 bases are TGTGCCAGCAGTCTGGACAGGGACACTGAAGCTTTCTTT. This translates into CASSLDRDTEAFF.

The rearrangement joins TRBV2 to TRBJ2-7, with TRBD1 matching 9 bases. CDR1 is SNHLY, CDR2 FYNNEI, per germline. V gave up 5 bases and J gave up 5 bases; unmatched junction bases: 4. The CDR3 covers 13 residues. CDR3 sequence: CASSTQGAHEQYF. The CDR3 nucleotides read TGTGCCAGCAGTACACAGGGGGCCCACGAGCAGTACTTC.

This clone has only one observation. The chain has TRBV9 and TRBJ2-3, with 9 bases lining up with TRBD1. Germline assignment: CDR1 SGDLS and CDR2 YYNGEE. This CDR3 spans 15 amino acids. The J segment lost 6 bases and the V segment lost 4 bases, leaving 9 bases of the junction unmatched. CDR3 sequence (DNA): TGTGCCAGCAGCCCGGGGGACAGGGATATTGATACGCAGTATTTT. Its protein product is CASSPGDRDIDTQYF.